The clone carrying this T cell receptor (beta chain) was found a few times. Antigen specificity is unknown. The data were obtained in a study of cytomegalovirus exposure and HLA in healthy donors. Whole-study findings and limits: Highly shared sequence variants in one cluster were likely a sequencing artifact.

This CDR3 contains 13 residues. V was pared by 2 bases and J by 8 bases, with 3 bases of the junction left unmatched. Per the germline V gene, CDR1 is MNHEY and CDR2 is SVGAGI. Amplification used 60 Vbeta primers and 13 Jbeta primers. Some clones are missing from TCRdb's copy, which holds only in-frame ones; the method was immunoSEQ multiplex PCR. The repertoire includes hundreds of thousands of clones, about 74% of them detected once, and around a sixth sits in the top ten. The chain is built from TRBV6-5 and TRBJ1-2; 9 bases are a match to TRBD1. The clonotype originates from a middle-aged man in good health and CMV-seronegative. The sequencing sample was made of PBMCs. The CDR3 DNA sequence: TGTGCCAGCAGTTACGGACAGGGGCAAGGCTACACCTTC. Translating gives CASSYGQGQGYTF.